Reported below is one TCR beta chain. What it recognizes is unknown. Sequenced by immunoSEQ multiplex PCR; TCRdb stores in-frame clones only, minus some. The table shows 27,000 or so clones, with about 92% occurring only once. This entry is derived from a study of T cell responses to AZD1222 COVID-19 vaccine. Study-wide results and caveats: CD4 TCRs covered the whole spike, strongest at regions 160-218 and 743-854. Increased Spike-specific TCR breadth and depth were observed after two AZD1222 doses.

The sample here was peripheral blood, taken 28 days after the second AZD1222 dose. The receptor was isolated from an adult who received the AZD1222 COVID-19 vaccine.

The CDR3 bases are TGTGCCAGCAGCATAGGACAGACCTCTTTTAACTATGGCTACACCTTC. Translating it yields CASSIGQTSFNYGYTF. This chain joins TRBV21-1 and TRBJ1-2; the table's D call, TRBD1, was not checked against the DNA. TRBV21-1 has pseudogene status. The CDR3 spans 16 residues.